This T cell receptor (beta chain) stems from a study of cytomegalovirus exposure and HLA in healthy donors. Findings and limits, study-wide: At a 0.05 false discovery rate, a later analysis found 16,951 TCR beta sequences to be associated with HLA alleles. Compared with the roughly 700-donor mean, an Asian-associated ancestry cluster reportedly had fewer N-insertions, according to a later analysis. What a later analysis showed was that several of the most significant clusters appeared linked to common viral pathogens.

Details on this clone: The antigen is not known.

It was with 60 Vbeta and 13 Jbeta primers that the PCR ran. Here immunoSEQ multiplex PCR was the method, and the copy in TCRdb shows in-frame clones only, minus some. The top ten clones hold about 1.1% of a sample with about 100,000 clones, more than 65% of them seen once. Germline lookup yields CDR1 SEHNR and CDR2 FQNEAQ (reference sequence). The CDR3 runs 12 residues. The rearrangement joins TRBV7-9 to TRBJ2-2; D is ambiguous. The sample was PBMCs. This sequence was found in a young woman in good health and CMV-seronegative. The CDR3 spells CSVVSNTGELFF. CDR3 DNA sequence: TGTTCTGTAGTATCGAACACCGGGGAGCTGTTTTTT.